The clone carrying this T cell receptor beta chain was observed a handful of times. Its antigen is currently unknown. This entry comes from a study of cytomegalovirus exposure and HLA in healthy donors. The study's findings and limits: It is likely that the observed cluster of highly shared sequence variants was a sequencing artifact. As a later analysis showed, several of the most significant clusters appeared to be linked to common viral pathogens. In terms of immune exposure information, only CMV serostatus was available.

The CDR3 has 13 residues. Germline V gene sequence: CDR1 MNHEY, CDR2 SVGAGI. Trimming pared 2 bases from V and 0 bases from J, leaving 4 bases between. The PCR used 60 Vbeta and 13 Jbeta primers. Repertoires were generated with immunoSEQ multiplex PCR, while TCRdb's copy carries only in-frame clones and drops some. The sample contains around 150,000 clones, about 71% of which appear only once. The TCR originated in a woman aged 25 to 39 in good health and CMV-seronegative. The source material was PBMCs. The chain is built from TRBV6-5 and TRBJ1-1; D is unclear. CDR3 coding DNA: TGTGCCAGCAGTTACACAGTGAACACTGAAGCTTTCTTT. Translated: CASSYTVNTEAFF.